This T cell receptor (beta chain) comes out of a study of tumor-infiltrating lymphocytes in primary liver carcinoma. At the level of the study: Staging of the tumors gave T1-T3 N0M0, with widths of roughly 4 to 10 cm. Regarding the study as a whole: Significantly greater top-250-clone fractions characterized tumors relative to blood (p = 0.039).

Both blood RNA, taken from unsorted whole blood, and germline DNA were extracted. Collected before surgery were about 3.7 milliliters of peripheral blood. Notes on this clonotype: Antigen unknown. A single base separates this from a much larger clone, so it may be a read error.

From approximately 0.5 ug of total RNA, TCR beta-specific cDNA was reverse-transcribed using a constant-region primer. Researchers made the TCR beta libraries by running three nested multiplex PCR rounds with slightly modified ARM-PCR. Use of TRBV1-TRBV30 forward primers with a C-beta reverse primer characterized the first two PCR rounds, which lasted approximately 11 cycles each. One entry per CDR3 protein, called by TCRdb with MiXCR from the multiplex PCR reads. The table records about 320,000 distinct CDR3 sequences, 55% to 65% of them present only once. CDR3 size: 15 residues. From germline, CDR1 is MNHNY and CDR2 SVGAGI (reference sequence).

Sequencing was done on a sample of peripheral blood. The sequence came from a man aged 35 to 55 with primary liver carcinoma and hepatitis B virus infection. The V gene is TRBV6-6, the J gene TRBJ1-3; 8 bases line up with TRBD1. CDR3 residues: CVSNGQGLSGNTIYF. In nucleotides, the CDR3 is TGTGTCAGCAACGGACAGGGTCTCTCTGGAAACACCATATATTTT.